This T cell receptor beta chain was profiled in a study of T cells expressing NK-cell markers. In the study overall: Sorted T-cell subsets CD3+CD56+NKG2C+, CD3+CD56+NKG2C- and CD3+CD56-NKG2C+ were TCR beta-sequenced. Whole-study findings and limits: A few donors' CD3+CD56-NKG2C+ cells were dominated by the same clonotypes. The study found dominant NKG2C+ clonotypes at about 1.0-7.0% of CD8+ T cells in six donors.

Germline assignment: CDR1 MNHEY and CDR2 SVGEGT. The CDR3 runs 15 residues. 5'RACE template switching built TCR beta cDNA with unique molecular identifiers. TCRdb reprocessed the 5' RACE reads; each CDR3 protein has one entry and no DNA is given. Its listing shows approximately 550,000 distinct CDR3 sequences. Turning to this clonotype: Its antigen is undetermined.

The sequenced sample was blood T cells: a sorted CD56 or NKG2C T cell subset, CD4+ or CD8+ T cells, or bulk PBMC T cells (not recorded which). The chain couples TRBV6-2 or TRBV6-3 to TRBJ2-3; with no DNA, the TCRdb D assignment of TRBD1 cannot be verified. The TCR originated in a man aged 18-30 years in good health. The CDR3 here is CASSPLRPFTDTQYF.